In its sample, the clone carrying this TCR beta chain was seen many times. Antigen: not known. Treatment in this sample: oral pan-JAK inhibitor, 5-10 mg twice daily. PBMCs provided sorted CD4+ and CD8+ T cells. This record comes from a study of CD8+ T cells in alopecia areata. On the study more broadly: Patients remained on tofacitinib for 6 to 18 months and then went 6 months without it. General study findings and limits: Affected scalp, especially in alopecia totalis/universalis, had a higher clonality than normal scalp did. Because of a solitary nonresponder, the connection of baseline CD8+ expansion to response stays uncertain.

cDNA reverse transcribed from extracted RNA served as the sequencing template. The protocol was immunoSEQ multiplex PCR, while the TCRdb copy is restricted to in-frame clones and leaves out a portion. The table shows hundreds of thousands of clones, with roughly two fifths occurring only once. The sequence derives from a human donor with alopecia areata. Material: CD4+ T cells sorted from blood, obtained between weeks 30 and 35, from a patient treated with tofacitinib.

The CDR3 here is CASSSPTSGSDGTQYF. The CDR3, as DNA: TGTGCCAGCAGCTCCCCGACTAGCGGGAGTGATGGTACGCAGTATTTT. The V gene is TRBV7-8, the J gene TRBJ2-3; 12 nucleotides match TRBD2. Germline V gene data show CDR1 as SGHVS and CDR2 as FQNEAQ. CDR3 length: 16 amino acids. V lost 4 bases, J lost 8 bases, and 10 bases stayed unmatched.